This entry lists 17 T cell receptor beta chains sequenced from one sample in a study of T cell responses to AZD1222 COVID-19 vaccine. Measured with immunoSEQ multiplex PCR; TCRdb has only the in-frame clones, and not every one. This sample has around 160,000 clones, with approximately 89% found just once. The sample was peripheral blood, taken on day 0 of AZD1222 vaccination. These receptors came from an adult in good health.

This sequence joins TRBV5-5 and TRBJ1-1, with D possibly being TRBD1 (6 bases). Germline CDR1 and CDR2: SGHKS and YYEKEE (reference sequence). V was cut by 6 bases and J by 0 bases, with 15 bases left in between. The CDR3 extends over 15 amino acids. The DNA of the CDR3 is TGTGCCAGCACCATCACGGGACAAATGAACACTGAAGCTTTCTTT. Its translation is CASTITGQMNTEAFF. Together with reference TRBV5-5 and TRBJ1-1, the CDR3 gives the full variable domain: DAGVTQSPTHLIKTRGQQVTLRCSPISGHKSVSWYQQVLGQGPQFIFQYYEKEERGRGNFPDRFSARQFPNYSSELNVNALLLGDSALYLCASTITGQMNTEAFFGQGTRLTVV.

This sequence joins TRBV5-4 and TRBJ2-7; 10 nucleotides align to TRBD2. V shed 4 bases and J 2 bases; nucleotides not matched to a gene: 6. CDR3 length: 15 residues. The germline V gene has CDR1 SGHNT and CDR2 YYREEE (reference sequence). CDR3 loop: CASSVSGGTTYEQYF. The CDR3 DNA follows: TGTGCCAGCAGCGTTAGCGGGGGGACTACCTACGAGCAGTACTTC.

The genes are TRBV2 and TRBJ2-5; 8 bases agree with TRBD2. Germline CDR1 reads SNHLY; CDR2 reads FYNNEI. With V trimmed by 4 bases and J by 5 bases, 6 bases remained unmatched. The CDR3 sequence is 14 residues long. The CDR3 reads CASSGAGVGETQYF. In DNA form, the CDR3 reads TGTGCCAGCAGTGGAGCGGGAGTTGGGGAGACCCAGTACTTC.

This clone was recorded only once. This rearrangement joins TRBV4-2 to TRBJ2-5; the D call may be TRBD1 or TRBD2 (5 bases each). The CDR3 has 16 amino acids. V lost 4 bases, J lost 3 bases, and 18 bases lay in between. Germline V gene sequence: CDR1 LGHNA, CDR2 YNFKEQ. CDR3 protein: CASSPDFRGSEETQYF. CDR3 bases: TGTGCCAGCAGCCCTGATTTCCGGGGCAGTGAAGAGACCCAGTACTTC.

The chain couples TRBV9 to TRBJ2-3; possibly TRBD1 or TRBD2 for D (5 bases each). From germline, CDR1 is SGDLS and CDR2 YYNGEE. The CDR3 has 16 residues. Trimming cost V 4 bases and J 2 bases, with 17 bases left between them. CDR3: CASSPGAGGNTDTQYF. CDR3 sequence (DNA): TGTGCCAGCAGCCCCGGGGCAGGAGGAAACACAGATACGCAGTATTTT.

This sequence joins TRBV4-1 and TRBJ1-3; 7 bases are shared with TRBD1. Germline V gene data show CDR1 as MGHRA and CDR2 as YSYEKL. Trimming cost V 3 bases and J 8 bases; bases outside gene matches: 7. This CDR3 region has 14 residues. The CDR3: CASSHTGDGDTIYF. The DNA of the CDR3 is TGCGCCAGCAGCCATACAGGGGACGGGGACACCATATATTTT.

For this clone: The same CDR3 is also encoded by other DNA sequences in this sample. The chain combines TRBV19 with TRBJ2-3, with a weak D call TRBD2 (5 bases). The CDR3 extends over 14 amino acids. Trimming removed 8 bases at V and 3 bases at J, with 15 bases between. Germline CDR1 and CDR2: LNHDA and SQIVND (reference sequence). The CDR3 region has the DNA TGTGCCAGTCGACGCACACGGGGTACAGATACGCAGTATTTT. Residues: CASRRTRGTDTQYF.

The chain couples TRBV19 to TRBJ1-5; 7 bases are a match to TRBD1. V was pared by 3 bases and J by 4 bases, with 3 bases of the junction left unmatched. CDR1 LNHDA and CDR2 SQIVND come from the germline V gene (reference sequence). The CDR3 totals 14 residues. The CDR3 loop reads CASSIGRGNQPQHF. The CDR3 region has the DNA TGTGCCAGTAGTATTGGCAGGGGGAATCAGCCCCAGCATTTT.

This chain links TRBV5-1 with TRBJ1-2; D perhaps matches TRBD1 (5 bases). The CDR3 consists of 14 residues. V lost 1 base and J lost 2, with 9 bases in between. Germline V CDR1 and CDR2: SGHRS, YFSETQ. The CDR3 nucleotides are TGCGCCAGCAGCTTGAGTGGGGGGAACTATGGCTACACCTTC. Encoded protein: CASSLSGGNYGYTF.

The rearrangement joins TRBV5-1 to TRBJ1-1; D gene uncertain. Trimming took off 4 bases at V and 0 bases at J, with 7 bases between the two ends. Germline V gene lookup returns CDR1 SGHRS and CDR2 YFSETQ. This CDR3 contains 13 residues. CDR3 in DNA: TGCGCCAGCAGCCCTAGACTGAACACTGAAGCTTTCTTT. Translated: CASSPRLNTEAFF.

V gene TRBV15 combines with J gene TRBJ2-5; D call uncertain. The CDR3 covers 12 residues. CDR1 is LNHNV, CDR2 YYDKDF, per germline (reference sequence). Trimming removed 4 bases from V and 5 bases from J, with 8 bases in between. CDR3: CATSTVMETQYF. The DNA for the CDR3 is TGTGCCACCAGCACAGTCATGGAGACCCAGTACTTC.

The J gene is TRBJ1-2, the V gene TRBV12-3 or TRBV12-4; D gene uncertain. Trimming shortened V by 7 bases and J by 5 bases, and 14 bases separated the two germline ends. The CDR3 contains 13 residues. This CDR3 is CASKGDRVYGYTF. CDR3 nucleotides: TGTGCCAGCAAGGGAGACCGGGTTTATGGCTACACCTTC.

The rearrangement joins TRBV4-2 to TRBJ1-2, with 7 positions matching TRBD1. This CDR3 spans 14 amino acids. Germline lookup yields CDR1 LGHNA and CDR2 YNFKEQ. With 6 bases clipped from V and 4 bases from J, the junction kept 8 bases outside the gene matches. The CDR3 protein is CASSPRGDSYGYTF. Written as DNA, the CDR3 is TGTGCCAGCAGTCCCAGGGGGGACAGCTATGGCTACACCTTC.

CDR3: CAWSVLFVIKRGPCQPQHF. CDR3 DNA: TGTGCCTGGAGTGTACTATTTGTTATTAAGAGGGGGCCCTGTCAGCCCCAGCATTTT. The V gene is TRBV30, the J gene TRBJ1-5; TRBD1 aligns across 7 bases. J gave up 6 bases and V 0 bases, and 20 bases lay outside the gene matches. This CDR3 has 19 amino acids. Per germline, CDR1 GTSNPN and CDR2 SVGIG (reference sequence).

By sample fraction, this clone is medium-sized. V usage is TRBV3-1 (or the pseudogene TRBV3-2) and J usage is TRBJ1-4; 10 positions agree with TRBD1. Per germline, CDR1 LGHDT and CDR2 YNNKEL (reference sequence). The CDR3 sequence is 15 residues long. Losses at the gene ends were 3 bases for V and 6 bases for J; bases not matched to a gene: 4. CDR3 coding DNA: TGTGCCAGCAGCCACTCCGGGACAGGGGATGAAAAACTGTTTTTT. It translates to CASSHSGTGDEKLFF.

The rearrangement links TRBV6-2 or TRBV6-3 to TRBJ1-4, with D uncertain. The CDR3 has 13 amino acids. Trimming removed 2 bases from V and 4 bases from J, with 5 bases in between. Germline V CDR1 and CDR2: MNHEY, SVGEGT. This CDR3 is CASSYTINEKLFF. CDR3 DNA sequence: TGTGCCAGCAGTTACACCATTAATGAAAAACTGTTTTTT.

The chain carries TRBV7-3 and TRBJ2-5; D not resolved. This CDR3 spans 13 amino acids. CDR1 and CDR2 (germline): SGHTA, FQGTGA. V shed 3 bases and J shed 7 bases, with 12 bases lying between them. Here the CDR3 reads CASSFESWGTQYF. The CDR3 coding sequence is TGTGCCAGCAGCTTCGAGTCGTGGGGGACCCAGTACTTC. Full variable domain (remainder filled in from reference TRBV7-3 and TRBJ2-5): GAGVSQTPSNKVTEKGKYVELRCDPISGHTALYWYRQSLGQGPEFLIYFQGTGAADDSGLPNDRFFAVRPEGSVSTLKIQRTERGDSAVYLCASSFESWGTQYFGPGTRLLVL.